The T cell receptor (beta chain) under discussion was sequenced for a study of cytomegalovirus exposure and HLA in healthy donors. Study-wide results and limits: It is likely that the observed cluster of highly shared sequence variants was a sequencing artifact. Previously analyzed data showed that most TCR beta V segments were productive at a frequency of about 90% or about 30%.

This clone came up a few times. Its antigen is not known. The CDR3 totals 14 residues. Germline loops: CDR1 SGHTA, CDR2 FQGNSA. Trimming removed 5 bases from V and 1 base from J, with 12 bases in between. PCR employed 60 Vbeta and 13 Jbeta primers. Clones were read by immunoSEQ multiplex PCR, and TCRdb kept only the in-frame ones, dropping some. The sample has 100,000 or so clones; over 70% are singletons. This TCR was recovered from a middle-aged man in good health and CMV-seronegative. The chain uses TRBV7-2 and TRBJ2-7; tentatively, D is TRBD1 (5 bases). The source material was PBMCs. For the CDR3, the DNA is TGTGCCAGCAGCCCCCAGGGTTGGTCCTACGAGCAGTACTTC. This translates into CASSPQGWSYEQYF.